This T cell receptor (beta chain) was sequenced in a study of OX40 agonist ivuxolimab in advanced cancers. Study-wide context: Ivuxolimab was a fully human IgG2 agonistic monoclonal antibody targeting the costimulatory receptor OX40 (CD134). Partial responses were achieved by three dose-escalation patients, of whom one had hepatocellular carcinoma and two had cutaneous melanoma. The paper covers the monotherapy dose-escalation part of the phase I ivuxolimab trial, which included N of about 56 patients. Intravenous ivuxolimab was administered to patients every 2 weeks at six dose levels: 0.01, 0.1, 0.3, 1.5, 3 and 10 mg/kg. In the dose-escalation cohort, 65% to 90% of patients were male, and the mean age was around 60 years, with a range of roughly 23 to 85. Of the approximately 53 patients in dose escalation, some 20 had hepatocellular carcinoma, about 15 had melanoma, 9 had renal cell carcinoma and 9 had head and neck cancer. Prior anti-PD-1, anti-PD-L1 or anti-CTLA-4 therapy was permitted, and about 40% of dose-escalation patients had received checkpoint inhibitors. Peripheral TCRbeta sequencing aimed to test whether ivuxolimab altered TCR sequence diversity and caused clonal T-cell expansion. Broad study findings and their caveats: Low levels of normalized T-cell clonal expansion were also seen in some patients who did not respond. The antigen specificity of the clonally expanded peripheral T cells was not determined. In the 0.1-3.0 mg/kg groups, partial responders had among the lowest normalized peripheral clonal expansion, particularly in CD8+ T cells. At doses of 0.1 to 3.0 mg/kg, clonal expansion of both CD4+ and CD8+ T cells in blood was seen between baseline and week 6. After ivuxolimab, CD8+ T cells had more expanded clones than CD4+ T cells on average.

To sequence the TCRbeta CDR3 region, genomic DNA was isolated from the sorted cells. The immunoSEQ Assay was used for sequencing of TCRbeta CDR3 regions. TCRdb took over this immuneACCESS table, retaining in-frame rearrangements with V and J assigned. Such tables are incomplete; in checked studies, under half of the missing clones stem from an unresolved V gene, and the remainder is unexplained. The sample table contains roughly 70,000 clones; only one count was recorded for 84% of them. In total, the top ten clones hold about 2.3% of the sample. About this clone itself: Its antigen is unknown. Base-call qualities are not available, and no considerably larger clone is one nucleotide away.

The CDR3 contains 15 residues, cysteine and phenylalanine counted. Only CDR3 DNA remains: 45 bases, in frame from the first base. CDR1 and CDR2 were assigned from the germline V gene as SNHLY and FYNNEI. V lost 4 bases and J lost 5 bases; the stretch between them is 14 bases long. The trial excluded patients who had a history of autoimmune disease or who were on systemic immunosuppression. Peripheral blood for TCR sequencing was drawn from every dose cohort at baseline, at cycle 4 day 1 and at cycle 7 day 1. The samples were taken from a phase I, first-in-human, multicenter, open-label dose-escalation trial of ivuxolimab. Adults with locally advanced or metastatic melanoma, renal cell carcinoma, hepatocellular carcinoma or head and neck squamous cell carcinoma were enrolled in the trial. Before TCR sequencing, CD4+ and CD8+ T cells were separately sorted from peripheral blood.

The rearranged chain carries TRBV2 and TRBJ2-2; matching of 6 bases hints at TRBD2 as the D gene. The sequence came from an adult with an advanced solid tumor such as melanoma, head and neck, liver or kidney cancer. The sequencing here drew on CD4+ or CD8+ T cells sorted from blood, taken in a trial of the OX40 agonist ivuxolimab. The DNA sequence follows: TGTGCCAGCAGTGTGGAGGGCCAGGTAACCGGGGAGCTGTTTTTT. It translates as CASSVEGQVTGELFF.